This T cell receptor beta chain was found in a study of T cells after yellow fever vaccination (dated by TCRdb to the late 2010s). For the wider study: Libraries from fractions with low cell numbers were prepared with the SMART-Seq v4 Ultra Low Input RNA kit. Two healthy male donors, one aged 18 to 30 and one aged 30 to 39 years, were included in the cohort. Bulk PBMC replicates and cell subsets were isolated from blood drawn at multiple timepoints before and after both primary and secondary immunization. To follow T-cell clones before and after primary and booster YFV17D yellow fever vaccination, bulk TCR alpha and beta repertoires were sequenced over time. Beyond this particular receptor, the publication reports: Because abundant contaminating clonotypes from the bulk population could be contained in FACS-sorted repertoires, computational filtering was required. Because only a couple of donors were included in the study, the extent to which the findings can be generalized is limited. The secondary T-cell response was found to be weaker but faster than the primary response, with a peak reached on day 5 rather than on day 15. After the booster, most of the clones that had expanded following primary vaccination were detected again (just under 97% of CD4 and roughly 90% of CD8), which suggests that memory was broadly maintained. A small fraction of clonotypes showed up in both the CD4 and CD8 compartments, probably as a result of convergent recombination.

The CDR3 contains 14 residues, cysteine and phenylalanine counted. Left in the record is the CDR3 DNA by itself, 42 bases read in frame from the first base. V is shortened by 4 bases, J by 8 bases, and the region joining them spans 17 bases. CDR1 KGHSY and CDR2 FQNENV were looked up in the germline V gene. To note about this clonotype: What antigen it recognizes has not been identified. Nothing much larger sits one base from this clone, and base qualities are not available.

Read against the paper, the sample's treatment or condition label means: live attenuated yellow fever vaccine strain. PBMCs were isolated from peripheral blood using a standard Ficoll-Paque protocol. Dynabeads CD4 and CD8 positive selection kits were used to isolate the CD4 and CD8 T-cell fractions. RNA was extracted with TriZol from bulk PBMCs, CD4 and CD8 fractions, and dextramer-positive and dextramer-negative fractions. Sequenced on an Illumina NovaSeq 6000. TCR cDNA was synthesized by 5'RACE template switching, through which a universal primer site and unique molecular identifiers were introduced. Priming of cDNA synthesis was performed from both the TCR alpha and TCR beta constant segments. Library amplification involved two PCR steps, and the second step added sample barcodes and sequencing adapters. Sequencing of libraries was done on Illumina HiSeq 2500 (2x100 bp) or NovaSeq (2x150 bp). The original pipeline was this. MIGEC handled demultiplexing of reads and collapsing into UMI consensus sequences, while MiXCR performed V(D)J alignment. Clonotypes responding to the vaccine were identified with edgeR on replicate PBMC samples, with the criteria of FDR below 0.01 and a log2 fold change above 5 up to day 15. Each bulk clonotype received a CD4 or CD8 identity based on whether the sequenced CD4 or CD8 repertoire contained that clonotype at higher abundance. TCRdb passed the public sequencing reads through fastp at Q25 and MiXCR, retaining productive beta sequences. When rows share a CDR3 protein, they turn into one entry using the most common DNA and genes. TCRdb, not the authors, supplied the V and J calls. Across this sample there are 100,000 to 150,000 distinct CDR3 sequences, with about 8.4% seen only once. Of the sample, less than 40% falls within the top ten clones.

The chain is made from TRBV16 and TRBJ1-2, and TRBD1 may be the D gene, going by 6 matching bases. The sequence came from a man aged 18 to 30 who received the YFV17D yellow fever vaccine. Here the sequenced sample was CD8+ T cells sorted from PBMCs, taken on the day of the yellow fever booster vaccination. CDR3 sequence: CASSPDSWMEGYTF. The nucleotide sequence is TGTGCCAGCAGCCCGGACAGTTGGATGGAAGGCTACACCTTC.